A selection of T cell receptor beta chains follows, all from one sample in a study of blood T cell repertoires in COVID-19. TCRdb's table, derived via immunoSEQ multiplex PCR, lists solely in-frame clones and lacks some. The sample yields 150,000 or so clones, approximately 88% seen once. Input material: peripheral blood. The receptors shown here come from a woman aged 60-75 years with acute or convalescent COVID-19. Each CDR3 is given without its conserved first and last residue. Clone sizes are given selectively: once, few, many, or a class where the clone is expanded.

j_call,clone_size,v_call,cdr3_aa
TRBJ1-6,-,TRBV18,ASSPQDSLKSSYNSPLH
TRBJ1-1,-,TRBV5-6,ASSLDRVSPHTEAF
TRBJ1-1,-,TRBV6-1,ASSDFRERTEAF
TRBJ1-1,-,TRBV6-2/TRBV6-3,ASSLNRFGAF
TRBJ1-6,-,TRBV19,ASSIGTGYSPLH
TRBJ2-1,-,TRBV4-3,ASSQSRQSEQF
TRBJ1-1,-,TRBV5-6,ASSLDRGMVNTEAF
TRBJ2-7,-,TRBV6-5,ASRQTGSSSYEQY
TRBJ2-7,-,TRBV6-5,ASSYSMAGAYEQY
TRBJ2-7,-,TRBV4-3,ASSLLTGDYEQY
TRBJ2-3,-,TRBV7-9,ASTPRGQGTDTQY
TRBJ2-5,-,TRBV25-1,ASSEWAGMSQGGTQY
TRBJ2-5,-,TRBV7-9,ASSPWGLAGEANQETQY
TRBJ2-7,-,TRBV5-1,ASSRLAGGSYEQY
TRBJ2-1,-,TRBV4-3,ASSQGGQSSYNEQF
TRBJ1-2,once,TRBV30,AWEYKTGANYGYT
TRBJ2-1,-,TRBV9,ASSARGGGSSYNEQF